The next 22 T cell receptor beta chains were all read from a single sample in a study of shared clonotypes between healthy human individuals. Sequencing used immunoSEQ multiplex PCR; TCRdb keeps in-frame clones, though not all of them. The table shows some 2,000,000 clones, with under 97% occurring only once. Sample: naive CD4+ T cells sorted from blood. The subset is: CD45RA+ positively selected. The receptors were sampled from a man aged 18-30 years in good health.

The genes are TRBV2 and TRBJ2-4; unclear D gene. The CDR3 runs to 16 residues. Trimming removed 2 bases at V and 1 base at J, with 12 bases between. The germline gives CDR1 SNHLY, CDR2 FYNNEI. The CDR3 DNA follows: TGTGCCAGCAGTGAAAGAGCTGGTTTTGCCAAAAACATTCAGTACTTC. Residues: CASSERAGFAKNIQYF.

The chain uses TRBV5-1 and TRBJ1-2; 8 bases match TRBD1. V trimming: 4 bases; J trimming: 1 base; junction bases outside the gene matches: 9. The CDR3 is 16 amino acids. Germline V gene data show CDR1 as SGHRS and CDR2 as YFSETQ. Written as DNA, the CDR3 is TGCGCCAGCAGCATCGGACAGGGAAACCTTAACTATGGCTACACCTTC. It is translated as CASSIGQGNLNYGYTF.

The chain joins TRBV5-1 to TRBJ2-7; TRBD1 matches 12 bases. The germline CDR1 and CDR2 sequences are SGHRS and YFSETQ. CDR3 length: 14 residues. The trim removed 6 bases at V and 6 bases at J, leaving 7 bases unmatched. The CDR3, as DNA: TGCGCCAGCACTTGGGGACAGGGGGCTTCCGAGCAGTACTTC. This codes for CASTWGQGASEQYF.

The CDR3: CSVGLQGYAYEQYF. The CDR3 DNA reads as TGCAGCGTTGGACTACAGGGATACGCCTACGAGCAGTACTTC. This chain connects TRBV29-1 to TRBJ2-7; a possible D gene is TRBD1 (6 bases). CDR3 size: 14 residues. The V and J ends lost 4 bases and 2 bases respectively, with 15 bases between them. The germline V gene has CDR1 SQVTM and CDR2 ANQGSEA.

This clone was recorded only once. The chain couples TRBV30 to TRBJ2-2, with a possible D match to TRBD1 (6 bases). This CDR3 has 14 residues. Trimming left V 1 base short and J 9 bases short, with 15 bases between. Germline CDR1 and CDR2: GTSNPN and SVGIG (reference sequence). CDR3 residues: CAWSGTERLRELFF. For the CDR3, the DNA is TGTGCCTGGAGTGGGACAGAGAGGCTCCGGGAGCTGTTTTTT.

The chain couples TRBV19 to TRBJ2-7; tentatively, D is TRBD2 (5 bases). This CDR3 has 16 residues. Trimming stripped 4 bases from V and 3 bases from J, with 19 bases between. Germline CDR1 and CDR2: LNHDA and SQIVND (reference sequence). The CDR3 bases are TGTGCCAGTAGTACAGCCGACGGACGGAGGCACTACGAGCAGTACTTC. It codes for CASSTADGRRHYEQYF.

V and J are TRBV27 and TRBJ2-7, with TRBD2 identical over 9 bases. CDR1 MNHEY and CDR2 SMNVEV come from the germline V gene (reference sequence). The CDR3 runs to 15 residues. J gave up 7 bases and V 4 bases, and 11 bases lay outside the gene matches. For the CDR3, the DNA is TGTGCCAGCAGTTCCCCTAGCGGGAATGTGGCTGAGCAGTACTTC. The encoded protein is CASSSPSGNVAEQYF.

This sequence joins TRBV12-5 and TRBJ2-5, with 7 bases that match TRBD2. Germline V gene data show CDR1 as LGHNT and CDR2 as FRNRAP. V lost 7 bases and J lost 0; bases outside the gene matches: 8. The CDR3 loop spans 15 amino acids. CDR3 sequence (DNA): TGTGCTAGTGCCCCGGGACTAACGTACCAAGAGACCCAGTACTTC. It codes for CASAPGLTYQETQYF.

V usage is TRBV5-4 and J usage is TRBJ1-1; 8 bases are a match to TRBD1. Germline assignment: CDR1 SGHNT and CDR2 YYREEE (reference sequence). The CDR3 sequence is 14 residues long. The junction had 4 bases not matched to a gene; V was cut back by 2 bases and J by 4 bases. The DNA of the CDR3 is TGTGCCAGCAGCTTTCCAGGGGGCCCCACTGAAGCTTTCTTT. This encodes CASSFPGGPTEAFF.

Note on this clone: Additional DNA sequences in this sample encode the identical CDR3. The chain employs TRBV27 and TRBJ2-2; D not resolved. V shed 2 bases and J shed 4 bases, with 5 bases lying between them. The CDR3 totals 13 residues. Germline V gene lookup returns CDR1 MNHEY and CDR2 SMNVEV (reference sequence). The CDR3 coding sequence is TGTGCCAGCAGTTTAGGGGTCACCGGGGAGCTGTTTTTT. This gives the protein CASSLGVTGELFF.

CDR3 region: CASTSSGTGELFF. Written as DNA, the CDR3 is TGTGCCAGCACCTCCTCGGGAACCGGGGAGCTGTTTTTT. The rearrangement joins TRBV28 to TRBJ2-2; maybe TRBD2 (5 bases). Trimming pared 7 bases from V and 5 bases from J, leaving 11 bases between. Germline values: CDR1 MDHEN, CDR2 SYDVKM. The length of the CDR3 is 13 residues.

V gene TRBV2 combines with J gene TRBJ2-5, with 10 bases identical to TRBD2. V lost 6 bases to trimming and J lost 2 bases; unmatched junction nucleotides: 6. Germline CDR1 is SNHLY and CDR2 is FYNNEI. The CDR3 length is 15 residues. The CDR3, as DNA: TGTGCCAGCAGACCTAGCGGGAGTGGTCAAGAGACCCAGTACTTC. Translating it yields CASRPSGSGQETQYF. Full variable domain (rest looked up from reference TRBV2 and TRBJ2-5): EPEVTQTPSHQVTQMGQEVILRCVPISNHLYFYWYRQILGQKVEFLVSFYNNEISEKSEIFDDQFSVERPDGSNFTLKIRSTKLEDSAMYFCASRPSGSGQETQYFGPGTRLLVL.

The rearrangement uses TRBV7-2 and TRBJ2-1; TRBD2 matches 9 bases. The length of the CDR3 is 14 residues. Germline-derived CDR1 and CDR2 are SGHTA and FQGNSA. V gave up 6 bases and J gave up 8 bases; unmatched junction bases: 8. CDR3 residues: CASRVASGGHEQFF. In nucleotides, the CDR3 is TGTGCCAGCAGGGTTGCCAGCGGGGGGCATGAGCAGTTCTTC. The entire variable domain, with the rest obtained from reference TRBV7-2 and TRBJ2-1, is as follows: GAGVSQSPSNKVTEKGKDVELRCDPISGHTALYWYRQSLGQGLEFLIYFQGNSAPDKSGLPSDRFSAERTGGSVSTLTIQRTQQEDSAVYLCASRVASGGHEQFFGPGTRLTVL.

This chain connects TRBV9 to TRBJ2-7; a possible D gene is TRBD2 (5 bases). Trimming stripped 0 bases from V and 7 bases from J, with 17 bases between. Germline V gene data show CDR1 as SGDLS and CDR2 as YYNGEE. The CDR3 runs 15 residues. CDR3 loop: CASSVAEDPRREQYF. The CDR3 DNA sequence: TGTGCCAGCAGCGTAGCGGAGGACCCACGGAGAGAGCAGTACTTC.

Concerning this clone: Distinct nucleotide sequences in the sample also encode this CDR3. This rearrangement joins TRBV4-1 to TRBJ1-5; tentatively, D is TRBD1 (6 bases). V was pared by 0 bases and J by 5 bases, with 8 bases between. The CDR3 is 14 residues long. Germline loops: CDR1 MGHRA, CDR2 YSYEKL. The CDR3 sequence is CASSQDRGDQPQHF. The CDR3 coding sequence is TGCGCCAGCAGCCAAGATAGGGGGGATCAGCCCCAGCATTTT.

Remarks on this clone: This same CDR3 is encoded by further DNA sequences in the sample. The CDR3 coding sequence is TGTGCCAGCAGTGCCCAGGGGGAGAACACTGAAGCTTTCTTT. Its translation is CASSAQGENTEAFF. V and J are TRBV2 and TRBJ1-1; 7 bases map to TRBD1. CDR1 and CDR2 (germline): SNHLY, FYNNEI. After removal of 4 bases from V and 1 base from J, the junction contained 3 bases not matched to a gene. The CDR3 extends over 14 amino acids.

This sequence joins TRBV28 and TRBJ2-7; no firm D call. The V end lost 11 bases, the J end lost 1 base, and 12 bases lay between the germline ends. This CDR3 has 12 residues. Looked up from germline, CDR1 is MDHEN and CDR2 is SYDVKM. As DNA, the CDR3 is TGTGCCTGCGTGGCCAGTTCCTACGAGCAGTACTTC. Protein product: CACVASSYEQYF.

This chain links TRBV5-1 with TRBJ2-1; TRBD1 matches 8 bases. Per germline, CDR1 SGHRS and CDR2 YFSETQ. This CDR3 has 16 amino acids. Trimming removed 0 bases from V and 5 bases from J; junction bases left unmatched: 7. The CDR3 loop reads CASSLVPGTGNNEQFF. In nucleotides, the CDR3 is TGCGCCAGCAGCTTGGTCCCCGGGACAGGCAACAATGAGCAGTTCTTC.

V and J are TRBV7-5 and TRBJ2-1; the listed D gene, TRBD1, was not tested against the DNA. TRBV7-5 represents a pseudogene. This CDR3 has 15 amino acids. CDR3 in DNA: TGTGCCAGAAGCTTAGGGGACAGGGGAGACAATGAGCAGTTCTTC. It translates to CARSLGDRGDNEQFF.

This clone was seen only a few times. The identical CDR3 is also encoded by other nucleotide sequences in the sample. The V gene is TRBV7-9, the J gene TRBJ1-5; D unresolved. There are 14 residues in the CDR3. V shed 1 base and J shed 4 bases, with 8 bases lying between them. The germline V gene has CDR1 SEHNR and CDR2 FQNEAQ (reference sequence). The CDR3 sequence: CASSLEGGNQPQHF. CDR3 DNA: TGTGCCAGCAGCTTAGAGGGAGGAAATCAGCCCCAGCATTTT.

This rearrangement joins TRBV14 to TRBJ2-1; no firm D call. Trimming removed 7 bases at V and 2 bases at J, with 9 bases between. CDR1 and CDR2 (germline): SGHDN, FVKESK. This CDR3 contains 13 residues. The CDR3 DNA reads as TGTGCCAGCACTTTTGGGGCCTACAATGAGCAGTTCTTC. It specifies CASTFGAYNEQFF.

This sequence joins TRBV6-1 and TRBJ2-1; TRBD2 agrees at 13 bases. This CDR3 is 19 amino acids long. V shed 2 bases, J shed 6 bases, and the junction held 13 bases outside the gene matches. The germline V gene encodes CDR1 MNHNS and CDR2 SASEGT. The CDR3 sequence: CASSEFGLAGVIGRNEQFF. CDR3 in DNA: TGTGCCAGCAGTGAATTTGGACTAGCGGGAGTGATTGGTCGCAATGAGCAGTTCTTC.